The 32 T cell receptor beta chains below were found in one sample sequenced in a study of cytomegalovirus exposure and HLA in healthy donors. PCR involved 60 Vbeta and 13 Jbeta primers. Here immunoSEQ multiplex PCR was the method, and the copy in TCRdb shows in-frame clones only, minus some. The data show more than 90,000 clones, 65% to 75% seen once. Source material: PBMCs. Receptors were obtained from a man aged 25 to 45 in good health and CMV-seropositive.

The rearrangement links TRBV5-1 to TRBJ1-2; no reliable D call. The CDR3 covers 12 residues. CDR1 is SGHRS, CDR2 YFSETQ, per germline. Trimming stripped 0 bases from V and 9 bases from J, with 9 bases between. The CDR3 nucleotides are TGCGCCAGCAGCTTGGCAGGAGGTAGCTACACCTTC. This codes for CASSLAGGSYTF.

The chain is built from TRBV28 and TRBJ2-7; 7 nucleotides line up with TRBD2. The V gene's germline CDR1 is MDHEN and CDR2 SYDVKM. Trimming removed 8 bases from V and 7 bases from J; junction bases left unmatched: 2. The CDR3 runs to 10 residues. The CDR3: CASPGGEQYF. In nucleotides, the CDR3 is TGTGCCAGCCCGGGGGGAGAGCAGTACTTC.

Only a few counts were recorded for this clone. The chain recombines TRBV7-9 with TRBJ1-1; the D is unclear. Germline loops: CDR1 SEHNR, CDR2 FQNEAQ (reference sequence). V lost 0 bases, J lost 6 bases, and 8 bases lay in between. The CDR3 covers 13 residues. The CDR3 DNA is TGTGCCAGCAGCTTAGCCAGTCACGCTGAAGCTTTCTTT. Translation: CASSLASHAEAFF. Full variable domain (rest looked up from reference TRBV7-9 and TRBJ1-1): DTGVSQNPRHKITKRGQNVTFRCDPISEHNRLYWYRQTLGQGPEFLTYFQNEAQLEKSRLLSDRFSAERPKGSFSTLEIQRTEQGDSAMYLCASSLASHAEAFFGQGTRLTVV.

This chain joins TRBV5-6 and TRBJ1-2, with D possibly matching TRBD1 (6 bases). Per the germline V gene, CDR1 is SGHDT and CDR2 is YYEEEE. CDR3 length: 12 residues. V shed 2 bases and J shed 8 bases, with 10 bases lying between them. The CDR3 nucleotides read TGTGCCAGCAGCTTACTTACAGGGGGCTACACCTTC. Protein: CASSLLTGGYTF.

The CDR3 region is CASSLGGEPNTEAFF. In DNA, the CDR3 is TGTGCCAGCAGCTTAGGGGGGGAACCGAACACTGAAGCTTTCTTT. The rearrangement joins TRBV7-9 to TRBJ1-1, with D possibly being TRBD1 (5 bases). Between the trimmed V and J ends, which lost 1 base and 1 base, there was a span of 10 bases. The germline V gene encodes CDR1 SEHNR and CDR2 FQNEAQ (reference sequence). The CDR3 has 15 residues.

This clone has a single count. The rearrangement joins TRBV30 to TRBJ1-2; tentatively, D is TRBD1 (5 bases). The CDR3 consists of 14 residues. Germline lookup yields CDR1 GTSNPN and CDR2 SVGIG (reference sequence). V was cut by 4 bases and J by 4 bases, with 16 bases left in between. The DNA of the CDR3 is TGTGCCTGGACCACGACAGTTCTCAGCTATGGCTACACCTTC. Translating it yields CAWTTTVLSYGYTF.

This chain connects TRBV15 to TRBJ2-7; 11 bases are a match to TRBD1. Trimming at V came to 3 bases and at J to 3 bases, leaving 7 bases not matched to a gene. Germline CDR1 reads LNHNV; CDR2 reads YYDKDF (reference sequence). This CDR3 is 16 amino acids long. Here the CDR3 reads CATSSGQGASFYEQYF. The CDR3 nucleotides read TGTGCCACCAGCAGTGGACAGGGGGCCTCGTTCTACGAGCAGTACTTC. Full variable domain (missing parts from reference TRBV15 and TRBJ2-7): DAMVIQNPRYQVTQFGKPVTLSCSQTLNHNVMYWYQQKSSQAPKLLFHYYDKDFNNEADTPDNFQSRRPNTSFCFLDIRSPGLGDTAMYLCATSSGQGASFYEQYFGPGTRLTVT.

The chain employs TRBV9 and TRBJ1-5, with a possible D match to TRBD1 (5 bases). This CDR3 contains 15 residues. The V end was cut by 3 bases, the J end by 7 bases, with 17 bases between. Germline CDR1 is SGDLS and CDR2 is YYNGEE. The CDR3 is CASSGTTGEGQPQHF. The CDR3 DNA is TGTGCCAGCAGCGGCACTACGGGGGAGGGACAGCCCCAGCATTTT.

This clone showed up just a few times. V usage is TRBV7-2 and J usage is TRBJ2-5, with 9 bases lining up with TRBD2. V lost 4 bases and J lost 5; bases outside the gene matches: 8. Germline V gene lookup returns CDR1 SGHTA and CDR2 FQGNSA. The CDR3 runs to 15 residues. CDR3 in amino acids: CASSSGTSRAETQYF. CDR3 DNA sequence: TGTGCCAGCAGCTCTGGGACTAGCAGGGCGGAGACCCAGTACTTC.

This clone was found a few times. V gene TRBV7-9 combines with J gene TRBJ1-6; no definite D call. CDR1 and CDR2 from the germline V gene are SEHNR and FQNEAQ (reference sequence). CDR3 size: 12 residues. The V gene lost 5 bases and the J gene lost 12 bases, with 11 bases spanning the gap. CDR3 in DNA: TGTGCCAGCAGCCTCCCCCCCGGACCCCTCCACTTT. Protein: CASSLPPGPLHF.

This rearrangement joins TRBV5-1 to TRBJ1-1, with a possible D match to TRBD1 (6 bases). Germline lookup yields CDR1 SGHRS and CDR2 YFSETQ. Trimming cost V 5 bases and J 3 bases, with 14 bases left between them. The length of the CDR3 is 14 residues. The CDR3 protein is CASRQDRYDTEAFF. The CDR3 DNA is TGCGCCAGCAGACAAGACAGGTACGACACTGAAGCTTTCTTT.

The chain's CDR3 is CASSLGRDRGANTEAFF. CDR3 nucleotides: TGTGCCAGCAGCCTCGGCCGGGACAGGGGCGCGAACACTGAAGCTTTCTTT. The chain recombines TRBV5-4 with TRBJ1-1; TRBD1 matches 10 bases. The CDR3 is 17 residues long. V shed 4 bases, J shed 1 base, and the junction held 10 bases outside the gene matches. Germline V gene data show CDR1 as SGHNT and CDR2 as YYREEE (reference sequence). Complete variable domain (other parts from reference TRBV5-4 and TRBJ1-1): ETGVTQSPTHLIKTRGQQVTLRCSSQSGHNTVSWYQQALGQGPQFIFQYYREEENGRGNFPPRFSGLQFPNYSSELNVNALELDDSALYLCASSLGRDRGANTEAFFGQGTRLTVV.

V usage is TRBV9 and J usage is TRBJ2-1; 9 bases align to TRBD1. This CDR3 is built from 13 residues. From germline, CDR1 is SGDLS and CDR2 YYNGEE. J lost 12 bases, V lost 2 bases, and 6 bases had no gene match. The CDR3 coding sequence is TGTGCCAGCAGCGTGGGGGACAGGGTGCGGCAGTTCTTC. Translated: CASSVGDRVRQFF.

V usage is TRBV13 and J usage is TRBJ2-3; 9 bases match TRBD2. CDR1 and CDR2 (germline): PRHDT, FYEKMQ (reference sequence). The CDR3 length is 15 residues. The junction had 11 bases not matched to a gene; V was cut back by 7 bases and J by 6 bases. CDR3 sequence: CASTLSGGISDTQYF. DNA for the CDR3: TGTGCCAGCACCCTAAGCGGGGGGATATCGGATACGCAGTATTTT.

In the case of this clone: Compared with germline, one end of the junction differs, possibly owing to a read error. Within the sample, other DNA sequences also encode this same CDR3. The rearrangement uses TRBV6-5 and TRBJ1-2, with 9 bases matching TRBD1. Germline V lookup: CDR1 MNHEY, CDR2 SVGAGI. The CDR3 runs to 14 residues. The CDR3 here is CASTQSGTGHGYTF. CDR3 DNA sequence: TGTGCCAGCACTCAATCGGGGACAGGGCATGGCTACACCTTT.

The table lists this clone with a few counts. This chain links TRBV4-3 with TRBJ1-1; D is ambiguous. The CDR3 extends over 14 amino acids. V lost 4 bases and J 4 bases, leaving 13 bases between the germline ends. In germline, CDR1 is LGHNA, CDR2 YSLEER. The DNA of the CDR3 is TGCGCCAGCAGCCGTGGTGGGCCTTCCACTGAAGCTTTCTTT. Amino acids: CASSRGGPSTEAFF.

On this clone: The junction departs from the called germline gene at one end, perhaps through a read error. The chain is built from TRBV7-9 and TRBJ1-1, with a weak D call TRBD1 (5 bases). This CDR3 region has 12 residues. Germline V lookup: CDR1 SEHNR, CDR2 FQNEAQ (reference sequence). DNA for the CDR3: TGTTCCAGCAGCGGCCGTGGGGGGACAGCTTTCTTT. Amino acid sequence: CSSSGRGGTAFF.

The genes are TRBV19 and TRBJ1-5; no reliable D call. This CDR3 has 14 amino acids. Trimming removed 0 bases from V and 4 bases from J, with 7 bases in between. Germline CDR1 reads LNHDA; CDR2 reads SQIVND (reference sequence). The CDR3, as DNA: TGTGCCAGTAGTATAGATCGGTCGAATCAGCCCCAGCATTTT. Amino acids: CASSIDRSNQPQHF.

J is TRBJ2-6 and V is TRBV5-1; 8 positions match TRBD1. Germline lookup yields CDR1 SGHRS and CDR2 YFSETQ. V shed 4 bases, J shed 4 bases, and the junction held 1 base outside the gene matches. The CDR3 extends over 14 amino acids. The CDR3 bases are TGCGCCAGCAGCCAGGGGGCCGGGGCCAACGTCCTGACTTTC. Translating it yields CASSQGAGANVLTF.

This chain connects TRBV25-1 to TRBJ1-2; possibly TRBD1 for D (5 bases). With 1 base removed from V and 4 bases from J, the gap between germline ends came to 10 bases. CDR1 MGHDK and CDR2 SYGVNS come from the germline V gene. The CDR3 is 14 residues long. CDR3 in amino acids: CASSELSRAYGYTF. The CDR3 DNA reads as TGTGCCAGCAGTGAATTATCCAGGGCCTATGGCTACACCTTC.

This clone has just one count. The rearrangement links TRBV29-1 to TRBJ2-7, with a weak D call TRBD2 (5 bases). Germline V lookup: CDR1 SQVTM, CDR2 ANQGSEA. The CDR3 covers 13 residues. Trimming pared 5 bases from V and 3 bases from J, leaving 14 bases between. In DNA, the CDR3 is TGCAGCGTTTTCCGGGAAAGTAGCTACGAGCAGTACTTC. Its translation is CSVFRESSYEQYF.

This chain connects TRBV27 to TRBJ1-5, with D tentatively TRBD1 (5 bases). V lost 3 bases, J lost 0 bases, and 9 bases lay in between. The CDR3 extends over 15 amino acids. Germline CDR1 reads MNHEY; CDR2 reads SMNVEV (reference sequence). This chain's CDR3 is CASSLAGRSNQPQHF. CDR3 sequence (DNA): TGTGCCAGCAGTTTGGCAGGGCGTAGCAATCAGCCCCAGCATTTT.

The chain is built from TRBV7-9 and TRBJ1-3, with TRBD1 as a possible D gene (6 bases). Deletions cut 5 bases from V and 4 bases from J, with 12 bases between. Germline values: CDR1 SEHNR, CDR2 FQNEAQ (reference sequence). CDR3 length: 14 residues. The CDR3 here is CASSLSGTGNTIYF. As DNA, the CDR3 is TGTGCCAGCAGCCTCTCCGGGACAGGAAACACCATATATTTT.

V is TRBV18 and J is TRBJ2-6; TRBD2 might be the D (5 bases). The V end lost 2 bases, the J end lost 6 bases, and 11 bases lay between the germline ends. Germline V gives CDR1 KGHSH, CDR2 LQKENI. This CDR3 comprises 15 residues. CDR3 region: CASSPNAREANVLTF. CDR3 in DNA: TGTGCCAGCTCACCAAACGCCCGGGAGGCCAACGTCCTGACTTTC.

This clone was counted a single time. The genes are TRBV13 and TRBJ1-3; TRBD1 agrees at 7 bases. Germline CDR1 is PRHDT and CDR2 is FYEKMQ (reference sequence). CDR3 size: 15 residues. Trimming cost V 0 bases and J 4 bases; bases outside gene matches: 3. The CDR3 bases are TGTGCCAGCAGCTTAGGCACAGGGGTGGGAAACACCATATATTTT. Amino acid sequence: CASSLGTGVGNTIYF.

Worth noting for this clone: The junction departs from the called germline gene at one end, perhaps through a read error. The CDR3 protein is CSVDRGDYGYPF. CDR3 in DNA: TGCAGCGTTGACAGGGGAGATTATGGCTACCCCTTC. The chain has TRBV29-1 and TRBJ1-2; a weak D match, TRBD1 (6 bases). From germline, CDR1 is SQVTM and CDR2 ANQGSEA. This CDR3 has 12 amino acids.

Only a few counts were recorded for this clone. V gene TRBV2 combines with J gene TRBJ1-1; 9 bases line up with TRBD1. There are 14 residues in the CDR3. From germline, CDR1 is SNHLY and CDR2 FYNNEI. V was clipped by 7 bases and J by 5 bases; unmatched bases: 8. Here the CDR3 DNA reads TGTGCCAGCACGGACAGGGGAGCGGGGACTGAAGCTTTCTTT. It translates to CASTDRGAGTEAFF.

The chain joins TRBV7-9 to TRBJ1-2; weak D call: TRBD1 (5 bases). CDR3 length: 14 residues. The germline gives CDR1 SEHNR, CDR2 FQNEAQ (reference sequence). The V end was cut by 11 bases, the J end by 3 bases, with 19 bases between. The CDR3 loop is CASGLTAFHYGYTF. CDR3 sequence (DNA): TGTGCCTCCGGTCTGACAGCCTTTCACTATGGCTACACCTTC.

This chain joins TRBV27 and TRBJ1-2, with 11 bases matching TRBD1. The CDR3 extends over 15 amino acids. CDR1 and CDR2 from the germline V gene are MNHEY and SMNVEV (reference sequence). With 4 bases clipped from V and 4 bases from J, the junction kept 5 bases outside the gene matches. CDR3 sequence reads: CASSSWTGGIYGYTF. In DNA, the CDR3 is TGTGCCAGCAGTTCCTGGACAGGGGGCATCTATGGCTACACCTTC.

This chain uses TRBV9 with TRBJ2-7; the match to TRBD2 covers 8 bases. V lost 0 bases and J lost 6; bases outside the gene matches: 8. The CDR3 totals 15 residues. Germline assignment: CDR1 SGDLS and CDR2 YYNGEE. In DNA form, the CDR3 reads TGTGCCAGCAGCGTAGGGGCGGGAGGCACCTGCGAGCAGTACTTC. Protein sequence: CASSVGAGGTCEQYF.

The V and J genes are TRBV15 and TRBJ1-2; D remains ambiguous. Germline CDR1 is LNHNV and CDR2 is YYDKDF (reference sequence). Trimming removed 5 bases from V and 4 bases from J, with 14 bases in between. The CDR3 is made up of 14 amino acids. The CDR3 is CATSGAGKTYGYTF. CDR3 DNA sequence: TGTGCCACCAGCGGAGCCGGGAAAACCTATGGCTACACCTTC.

The chain carries TRBV7-2 and TRBJ2-2, with D hard to call. V lost 5 bases to trimming and J lost 0 bases, with 7 bases between them. The CDR3 is 14 residues long. Germline V gene lookup returns CDR1 SGHTA and CDR2 FQGNSA. CDR3 DNA sequence: TGTGCCAGCAGCCGCGTATCGAACACCGGGGAGCTGTTTTTT. Translating it yields CASSRVSNTGELFF.